A selection of T cell receptor beta chains follows, all from one sample in a study of blood T cell repertoires in COVID-19. Libraries were prepared by immunoSEQ multiplex PCR; TCRdb keeps only in-frame clonotypes and omits some of them. The sample consists of 150,000 to 200,000 clones, under 80% of them appearing once. Specimen: PBMCs or T cells enriched from blood (not recorded which). The receptors originated from a woman between 45 and 65 years old with acute COVID-19. Both conserved end residues are part of each CDR3. The D gene is left open where the match is weak. Expanded clones get a size class; other rows say once, few or many, or leave the size out.

clone_size j_call v_call d_call cdr3_aa cdr3_nt
- TRBJ1-1 TRBV28 - CASSLPREITTEAFF TGTGCCAGCAGTTTACCCAGGGAAATAACCACTGAAGCTTTCTTT
- TRBJ2-1 TRBV3-1/TRBV3-2 - CASSRPGGGEGDEQFF TGTGCCAGCAGCCGCCCCGGGGGCGGGGAGGGGGATGAGCAGTTCTTC
- TRBJ1-1 TRBV6-6 TRBD1 CASSQGEREAFF TGTGCCAGCAGCCAGGGGGAGCGTGAAGCTTTCTTT
- TRBJ2-1 TRBV2 TRBD1 CASSGIGQGARDEQFF TGTGCCAGCAGTGGAATTGGGCAGGGGGCTCGGGATGAGCAGTTCTTC
few TRBJ1-2 TRBV24-1 - CATSDLTGPDYGYTF TGTGCCACCAGTGATTTGACAGGGCCTGACTATGGCTACACCTTC
- TRBJ2-3 TRBV10-1 - CASTTYCGAQMDTQYF TGCGCCAGCACCACCTACTGCGGAGCACAAATGGATACGCAGTATTTT
- TRBJ1-5 TRBV3-1/TRBV3-2 - CASSRGSDSNQPQHF TGTGCCAGCAGCCGGGGCAGCGATAGCAATCAGCCCCAGCATTTT
- TRBJ2-2 TRBV6-1 TRBD2 CASSEGLAANTGELFF TGTGCCAGCAGTGAAGGGCTAGCGGCAAACACCGGGGAGCTGTTTTTT
- TRBJ1-6 TRBV7-9 TRBD1 CASSSYRGTESPLHF TGTGCCAGCAGCTCCTACAGGGGTACTGAATCACCCCTCCACTTT
- TRBJ2-1 TRBV11-3 - CASSLGPQYNEQFF TGTGCCAGCAGCTTAGGTCCACAGTACAATGAGCAGTTCTTC
- TRBJ2-1 TRBV11-1 TRBD1 CASSPGTVLSYNEQFF TGTGCCAGCAGCCCCGGGACAGTCCTCTCCTACAATGAGCAGTTCTTC
- TRBJ1-3 TRBV9 - CASSVDTGTGNTIYF TGTGCCAGCAGCGTAGACACAGGGACCGGAAACACCATATATTTT
few TRBJ2-3 TRBV11-2 - CASSSTKRGARTDTQYF TGTGCCAGCAGCTCCACCAAGCGCGGGGCGCGGACAGATACGCAGTATTTT
- TRBJ1-1 TRBV11-1 - CASQRETVNTEAFF TGTGCCAGCCAACGCGAGACAGTGAACACTGAAGCTTTCTTT
- TRBJ2-6 TRBV7-6 - CASSLEGGAAGANVLTF TGTGCCAGCAGCTTAGAGGGGGGGGCGGCTGGGGCCAACGTCCTGACTTTC
- TRBJ1-5 TRBV7-6 TRBD1 CASSSLTGIQPQHF TGTGCCAGCAGCTCGTTGACAGGGATCCAGCCCCAGCATTTT
- TRBJ1-5 TRBV19 - CASRINRDQPQHF TGTGCCAGTAGGATCAACAGAGATCAGCCCCAGCATTTT
- TRBJ2-1 TRBV25-1 - CASSVINEQFF TGTGCCAGCAGTGTTATCAATGAGCAGTTCTTC
- TRBJ2-3 TRBV4-3 - CASSQADQGSDTQYF TGCGCCAGCAGCCAAGCGGATCAGGGCTCAGATACGCAGTATTTT
once TRBJ2-1 TRBV7-9 TRBD2 CASSSRGGLEDEQFF TGTGCCAGCAGCTCACGGGGGGGCCTGGAGGATGAGCAGTTCTTC
few TRBJ1-5 TRBV18 - CASSRTRQKNSNQPQHF TGTGCCAGCTCACGGACACGGCAGAAGAATAGCAATCAGCCCCAGCATTTT
many TRBJ1-2 TRBV7-9 TRBD1 CASITYSQGIDGYTF TGTGCCAGCATCACTTACTCACAGGGGATTGATGGCTACACCTTC
- TRBJ1-6 TRBV5-1 TRBD1 CASSWTGTGTSPLHF TGCGCCAGCAGCTGGACCGGGACAGGGACATCACCCCTCCACTTT
- TRBJ1-1 TRBV6-6 TRBD1 CASIDRGNTEAFF TGTGCCAGCATCGACAGGGGGAACACTGAAGCTTTCTTT
- TRBJ1-3 TRBV2 TRBD1 CASSAGGTGNTIYF TGTGCCAGCAGCGCAGGGGGTACTGGAAACACCATATATTTT
once TRBJ2-1 TRBV11-1 TRBD2 CASSRASGGAGEQFF TGTGCCAGCAGCCGGGCTAGCGGGGGGGCCGGTGAGCAGTTCTTC
- TRBJ2-5 TRBV11-3 TRBD2 CASSLGAGAQETQYF TGTGCCAGCAGCTTAGGAGCGGGGGCCCAAGAGACCCAGTACTTC
- TRBJ2-3 TRBV7-3 - CASSPTGVTDTQYF TGTGCCAGCAGCCCTACGGGGGTCACAGATACGCAGTATTTT
- TRBJ2-4 TRBV30 - CAWSVRGVSDIQYF TGTGCCTGGAGTGTGCGGGGCGTTAGTGACATTCAGTACTTC